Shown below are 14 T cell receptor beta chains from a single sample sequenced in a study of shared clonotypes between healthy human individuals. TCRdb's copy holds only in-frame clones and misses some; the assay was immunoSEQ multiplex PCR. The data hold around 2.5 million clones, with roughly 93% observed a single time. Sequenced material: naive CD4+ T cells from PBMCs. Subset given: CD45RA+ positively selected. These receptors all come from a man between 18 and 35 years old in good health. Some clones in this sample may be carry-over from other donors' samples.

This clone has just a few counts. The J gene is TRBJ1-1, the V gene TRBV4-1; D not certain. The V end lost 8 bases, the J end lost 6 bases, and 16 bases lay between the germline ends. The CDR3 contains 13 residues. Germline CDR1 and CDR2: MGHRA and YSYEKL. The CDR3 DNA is TGCGCCAGCGGTATGACGGATCTATCTGAAGCTTTCTTT. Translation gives CASGMTDLSEAFF.

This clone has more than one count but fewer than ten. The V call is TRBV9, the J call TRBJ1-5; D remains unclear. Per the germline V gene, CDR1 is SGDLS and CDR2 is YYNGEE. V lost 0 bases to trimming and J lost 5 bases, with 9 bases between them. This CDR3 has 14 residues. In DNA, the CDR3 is TGTGCCAGCAGCGTAGGGGCAGCTTATCAGCCCCAGCATTTT. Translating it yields CASSVGAAYQPQHF.

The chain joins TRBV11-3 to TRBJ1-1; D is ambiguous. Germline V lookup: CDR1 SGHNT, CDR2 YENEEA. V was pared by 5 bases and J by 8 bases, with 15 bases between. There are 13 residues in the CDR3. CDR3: CASSPRYPSEAFF. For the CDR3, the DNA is TGTGCCAGCAGCCCTCGCTACCCGTCGGAAGCTTTCTTT. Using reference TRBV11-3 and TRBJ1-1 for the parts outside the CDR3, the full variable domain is EAGVVQSPRYKIIEKKQPVAFWCNPISGHNTLYWYLQNLGQGPELLIRYENEEAVDDSQLPKDRFSAERLKGVDSTLKIQPAELGDSAVYLCASSPRYPSEAFFGQGTRLTVV.

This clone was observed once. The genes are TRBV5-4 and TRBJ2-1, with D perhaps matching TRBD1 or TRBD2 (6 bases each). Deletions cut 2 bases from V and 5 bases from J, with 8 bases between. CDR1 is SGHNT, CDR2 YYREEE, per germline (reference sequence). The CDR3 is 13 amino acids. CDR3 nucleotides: TGTGCCAGCAGCTTAAGGGGGGACAATGAGCAGTTCTTC. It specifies CASSLRGDNEQFF. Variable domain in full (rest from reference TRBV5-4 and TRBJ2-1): ETGVTQSPTHLIKTRGQQVTLRCSSQSGHNTVSWYQQALGQGPQFIFQYYREEENGRGNFPPRFSGLQFPNYSSELNVNALELDDSALYLCASSLRGDNEQFFGPGTRLTVL.

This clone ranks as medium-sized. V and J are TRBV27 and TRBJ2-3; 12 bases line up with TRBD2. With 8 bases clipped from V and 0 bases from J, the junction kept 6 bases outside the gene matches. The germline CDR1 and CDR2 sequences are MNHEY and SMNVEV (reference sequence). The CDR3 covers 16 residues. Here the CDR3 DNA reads TGTGCCAGCCGACTAGCGGGAGCCCTTAGCACAGATACGCAGTATTTT. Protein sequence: CASRLAGALSTDTQYF.

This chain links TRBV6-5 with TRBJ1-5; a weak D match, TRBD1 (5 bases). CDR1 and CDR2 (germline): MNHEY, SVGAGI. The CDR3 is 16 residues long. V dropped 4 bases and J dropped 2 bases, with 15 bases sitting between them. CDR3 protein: CASSSQGLSGNQPQHF. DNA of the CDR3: TGTGCCAGCAGTTCTCAGGGCCTCTCGGGCAATCAGCCCCAGCATTTT.

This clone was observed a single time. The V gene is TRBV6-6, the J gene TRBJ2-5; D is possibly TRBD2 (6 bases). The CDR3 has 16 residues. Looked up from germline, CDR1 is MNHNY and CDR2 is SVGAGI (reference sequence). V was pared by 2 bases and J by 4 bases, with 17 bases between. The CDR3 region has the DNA TGTGCCAGCAGTTACGACCGGCGCCTGCGGGGAGAGACCCAGTACTTC. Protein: CASSYDRRLRGETQYF.

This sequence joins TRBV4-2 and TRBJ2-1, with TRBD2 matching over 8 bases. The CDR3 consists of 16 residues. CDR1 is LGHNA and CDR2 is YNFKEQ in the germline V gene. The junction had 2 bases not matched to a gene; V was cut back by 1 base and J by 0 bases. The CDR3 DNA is TGTGCCAGCAGCCAAGCACTAGCGGACTCCTACAATGAGCAGTTCTTC. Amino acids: CASSQALADSYNEQFF.

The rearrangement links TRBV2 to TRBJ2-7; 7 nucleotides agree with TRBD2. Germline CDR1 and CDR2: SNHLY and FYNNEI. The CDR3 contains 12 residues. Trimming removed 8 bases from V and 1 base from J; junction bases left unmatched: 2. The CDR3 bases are TGTGCCAGCGGGGGGGGGTCCTACGAGCAGTACTTC. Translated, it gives CASGGGSYEQYF.

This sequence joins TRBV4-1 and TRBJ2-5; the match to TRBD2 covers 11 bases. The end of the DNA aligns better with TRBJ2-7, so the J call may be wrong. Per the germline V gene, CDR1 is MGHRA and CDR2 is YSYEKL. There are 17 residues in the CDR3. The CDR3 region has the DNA TGCGCCAGCAGCCAACCCCTAGCGGGAGGTCGCTCCTACGAGCAGTACTTC. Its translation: CASSQPLAGGRSYEQYF.

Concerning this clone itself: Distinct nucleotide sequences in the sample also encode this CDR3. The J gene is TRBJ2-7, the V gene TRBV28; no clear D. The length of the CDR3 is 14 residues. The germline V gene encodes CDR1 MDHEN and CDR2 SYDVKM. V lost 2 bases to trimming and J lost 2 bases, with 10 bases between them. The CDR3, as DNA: TGTGCCAGCAGTTTAGCAGGCCCCCCCTACGAGCAGTACTTC. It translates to CASSLAGPPYEQYF.

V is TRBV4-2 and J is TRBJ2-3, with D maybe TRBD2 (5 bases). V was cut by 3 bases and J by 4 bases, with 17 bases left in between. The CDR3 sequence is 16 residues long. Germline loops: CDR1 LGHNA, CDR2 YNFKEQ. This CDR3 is CASSQMLTPGADTQYF. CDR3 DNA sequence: TGTGCCAGCAGCCAGATGCTCACTCCCGGGGCAGATACGCAGTATTTT.

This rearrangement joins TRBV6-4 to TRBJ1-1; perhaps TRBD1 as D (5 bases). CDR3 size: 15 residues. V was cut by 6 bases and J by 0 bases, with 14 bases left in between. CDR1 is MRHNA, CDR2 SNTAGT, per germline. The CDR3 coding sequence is TGTGCCAGCAGCAGGGAATTTGGCCTGAACACTGAAGCTTTCTTT. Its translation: CASSREFGLNTEAFF.

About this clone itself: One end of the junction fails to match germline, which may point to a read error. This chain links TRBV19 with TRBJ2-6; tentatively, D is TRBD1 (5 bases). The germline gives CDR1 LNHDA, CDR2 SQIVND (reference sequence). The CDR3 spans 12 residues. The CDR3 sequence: CASSIGGSAPNF. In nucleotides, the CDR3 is TGTGCCAGTAGTATAGGGGGCAGCGCCCCTAATTTC.